A selection of T cell receptor beta chains follows, all from one sample in a study of chemoradiotherapy in HPV16-positive cancers. Libraries were prepared by immunoSEQ multiplex PCR; TCRdb keeps only in-frame clonotypes and omits some of them. The data show approximately 7,000 clones, roughly 80% seen once. The sequencing here drew on tumor tissue, taken from a patient who underwent chemoradiotherapy. Receptors originate from a human donor with HPV-associated anogenital cancer. The CDR3 runs from the conserved cysteine through the conserved F or W.

>TRBV4-1|TRBJ2-1
CASSQATSSYNEQFF
>TRBV28|TRBJ2-2
CASSLDRDYTGELFF
>TRBV30|TRBJ1-2
CAWRLTGGGGYTF
>TRBV5-1|TRBJ2-3
CASSLPGLAGVLTQYF
>TRBV2|TRBJ2-1
CASSAGTGSSYNEQFF
>TRBV5-1|TRBJ1-1
CASRAGKGVTEAFF
>TRBV19|TRBJ1-1
CASSIIGGTEAFF
>TRBV27|TRBJ1-6
CASSPRENSPLHF
>TRBV6-5|TRBJ1-1
CASRDRGEAFF
>TRBV30|TRBJ1-2
CAWSVMRGYTF
>TRBV28|TRBJ1-5
CASSLGQVSNQPQHF
>TRBV19|TRBJ2-3
CATEDRGFGDTQYF
>TRBV28|TRBJ1-2
CASSFLDDGYGYTF
>TRBV27|TRBJ1-2
CASSSTGYGYTF
>TRBV7-8|TRBJ2-5
CASSWDRQETQYF
>TRBV6-5|TRBJ1-1
CASSYGWAGQEAFF
>TRBV9|TRBJ2-3
CASSVEFRTDTQYF
>TRBV2|TRBJ1-1
CASSYDSEAFF
>TRBV2|TRBJ1-5
CASSVGETGVRGNQPQHF